This TCR beta chain was found in a study of T-cell memory formation after mild COVID-19. From the 5' RACE reads, TCRdb called clonotypes with MiXCR, one entry per CDR3 protein. This table holds over 300,000 distinct CDR3 sequences, less than 25% found once. CDR3 length: 14 amino acids. Looked up from germline, CDR1 is MNHEY and CDR2 is SVGEGT. V was trimmed by 8 bases and J by 4 bases, leaving 18 bases between them. Source material: PBMCs or a T cell subset sorted from them (not recorded which). The chain combines TRBV6-2 or TRBV6-3 with TRBJ2-7; D gene unclear. This TCR came from a man aged 18 to 35 who had mild COVID-19 (a few samples of this study predate the infection). Cell type and time point are not known. The CDR3 loop reads CASHKSYGGYEQYV. In DNA form, the CDR3 reads TGTGCCAGCCACAAATCCTACGGCGGATACGAGCAGTACGTC.